In this sample, the clone carrying this T cell receptor beta chain turned up a few times. Its target is unknown. The sample originates from a study of T cell responses to AZD1222 COVID-19 vaccine. Study-wide points: Epitopes outside B.1.351 and B.1.1.7 mutated regions reportedly drew nearly half of spike TCRs. Rises in breadth and depth of Spike-specific TCRs came after two AZD1222 doses. CD4 TCRs linked to vaccination spanned spike, dominating at 160-218 and 743-854.

Sequenced by immunoSEQ multiplex PCR; TCRdb stores in-frame clones only, minus some. The data contain 60,000 to 80,000 clones, 60% to 85% of them singletons. The germline V gene has CDR1 SGDLS and CDR2 YYNGEE. The V segment lost 4 bases and the J segment 1 base; nucleotides outside the gene matches: 16. This CDR3 has 20 residues. The sequence was collected from an adult who received the AZD1222 COVID-19 vaccine. Sequenced here: peripheral blood, sampled 28 days after the second AZD1222 dose. The chain has TRBV9 and TRBJ2-5; TRBD2 aligns across 13 bases. CDR3 DNA sequence: TGTGCCAGCAGCTATCGCGGACTAGCGGGGGACCGAAGCATCCAAGAGACCCAGTACTTC. Protein product: CASSYRGLAGDRSIQETQYF.